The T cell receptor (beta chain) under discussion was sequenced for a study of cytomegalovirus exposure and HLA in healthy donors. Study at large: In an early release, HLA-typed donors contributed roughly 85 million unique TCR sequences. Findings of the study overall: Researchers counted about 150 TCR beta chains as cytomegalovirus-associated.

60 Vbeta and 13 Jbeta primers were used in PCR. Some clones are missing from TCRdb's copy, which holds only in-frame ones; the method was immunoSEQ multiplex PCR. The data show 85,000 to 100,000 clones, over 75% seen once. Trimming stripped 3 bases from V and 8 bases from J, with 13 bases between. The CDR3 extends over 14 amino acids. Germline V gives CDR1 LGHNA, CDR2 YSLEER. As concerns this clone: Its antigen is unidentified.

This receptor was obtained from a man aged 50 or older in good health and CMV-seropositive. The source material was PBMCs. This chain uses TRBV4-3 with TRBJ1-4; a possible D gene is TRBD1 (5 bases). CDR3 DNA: TGCGCCAGCAGCCATGAGGTAGGGGTGGAAAAACTGTTTTTT. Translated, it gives CASSHEVGVEKLFF.